One and the same sample provided the 26 T cell receptor beta chains below, sequenced in a study of blood T cell repertoires in COVID-19. The protocol was immunoSEQ multiplex PCR, while the TCRdb copy is restricted to in-frame clones and leaves out a portion. Counted here are tens of thousands of clones, almost 90% occurring once; the ten biggest clones make up about a fifth. Input material: peripheral blood. These receptors originate from a woman in her 50s with active or convalescent COVID-19.

The rearrangement uses TRBV5-4 and TRBJ2-1, with TRBD2 matching 9 bases. Germline values: CDR1 SGHNT, CDR2 YYREEE (reference sequence). V dropped 3 bases and J dropped 9; count of bases not matched to a gene: 13. This CDR3 region has 16 residues. The CDR3 DNA reads TGTGCCAGCAGCTCGGACTTGGAGCGGGAGGTCAGTGAGCAGTTCTTC. Encoded protein: CASSSDLEREVSEQFF.

The chain couples TRBV27 to TRBJ2-5; 14 bases map to TRBD2. Trimming cost V 5 bases and J 5 bases; bases outside gene matches: 10. Germline V gene lookup returns CDR1 MNHEY and CDR2 SMNVEV (reference sequence). CDR3 length equals 17 residues. The CDR3 here is CASSPGTSGSVHETQYF. The CDR3 nucleotides are TGTGCCAGCAGTCCCGGGACTAGCGGGAGTGTCCATGAGACCCAGTACTTC.

The V call is TRBV19, the J call TRBJ1-2, with 9 bases matching TRBD1. Germline lookup yields CDR1 LNHDA and CDR2 SQIVND (reference sequence). J lost 2 bases, V lost 3 bases, and 7 bases had no gene match. The CDR3 sequence is 16 residues long. The CDR3: CASSMGTGPINYGYTF. The CDR3, as DNA: TGTGCCAGTAGTATGGGGACAGGGCCAATAAACTATGGCTACACCTTC.

The chain joins TRBV29-1 to TRBJ2-7; D unresolved. Trimming stripped 2 bases from V and 1 base from J, with 18 bases between. Germline CDR1 SQVTM, CDR2 ANQGSEA. The CDR3 consists of 16 residues. DNA of the CDR3: TGCAGCGTTGAATGGGCAACAAGCCTCCCTTCCTACGAGCAGTACTTC. Encoded protein: CSVEWATSLPSYEQYF.

This chain joins TRBV29-1 and TRBJ1-4; 7 positions match TRBD1. Germline CDR1 SQVTM, CDR2 ANQGSEA. With 4 bases clipped from V and 5 bases from J, the junction kept 7 bases outside the gene matches. The CDR3 is made up of 14 amino acids. The CDR3 loop reads CSVGRGTVNEKLFF. The CDR3 nucleotides read TGCAGCGTTGGTCGCGGGACAGTGAATGAAAAACTGTTTTTT.

The rearrangement links TRBV18 to TRBJ2-1, with 10 bases aligning to TRBD2. The V gene end was trimmed by 0 bases and the J gene end by 9 bases; junction bases not matched to a gene: 8. The germline V gene encodes CDR1 KGHSH and CDR2 LQKENI. The CDR3 length is 16 residues. The CDR3 here is CASSPPVAGGWGEQFF. CDR3 DNA sequence: TGTGCCAGCTCACCACCGGTAGCGGGAGGCTGGGGTGAGCAGTTCTTC.

The chain has TRBV5-1 and TRBJ2-3, with 8 bases matching TRBD2. Trimming cost V 3 bases and J 0 bases; bases outside gene matches: 9. The CDR3 runs 17 residues. The germline gives CDR1 SGHRS, CDR2 YFSETQ. Here the CDR3 DNA reads TGCGCCAGCAGCTCCCCGGGACTAGGGGCTAGCACAGATACGCAGTATTTT. Translating it yields CASSSPGLGASTDTQYF. Drawing the rest from reference TRBV5-1 and TRBJ2-3, the complete variable domain is KAGVTQTPRYLIKTRGQQVTLSCSPISGHRSVSWYQQTPGQGLQFLFEYFSETQRNKGNFPGRFSGRQFSNSRSEMNVSTLELGDSALYLCASSSPGLGASTDTQYFGPGTRLTVL.

This clone was counted a few times. The chain combines TRBV2 with TRBJ2-1, with 7 bases that match TRBD1. CDR3 size: 15 residues. After removal of 5 bases from V and 7 bases from J, the junction contained 11 bases not matched to a gene. In germline, CDR1 is SNHLY, CDR2 FYNNEI. CDR3 protein: CASSPDRAGMNEQFF. The CDR3 DNA reads TGTGCCAGCAGTCCCGACAGGGCCGGTATGAATGAGCAGTTCTTC.

The rearrangement links TRBV18 to TRBJ2-4; 8 bases align to TRBD1. This CDR3 contains 14 residues. Germline V gene data show CDR1 as KGHSH and CDR2 as LQKENI. Trimming cost V 0 bases and J 5 bases; bases outside gene matches: 0. The CDR3 coding sequence is TGTGCCAGCTCACCACCGGGACAGGAAAACATTCAGTACTTC. Protein: CASSPPGQENIQYF.

The chain couples TRBV6-5 to TRBJ1-6, with a possible D match to TRBD1 (5 bases). The V end was cut by 6 bases, the J end by 10 bases, with 13 bases between. The CDR3 loop spans 13 amino acids. Germline V gene lookup returns CDR1 MNHEY and CDR2 SVGAGI. DNA for the CDR3: TGTGCCAGCAGCCCCCAGGGCTCCTCACCCCTCCACTTT. This gives the protein CASSPQGSSPLHF.

The chain has TRBV30 and TRBJ2-1; weak D call: TRBD1 (6 bases). Germline CDR1 GTSNPN, CDR2 SVGIG (reference sequence). Trimming took off 2 bases at V and 5 bases at J, with 10 bases between the two ends. The CDR3 loop spans 13 amino acids. Here the CDR3 DNA reads TGTGCCTGGAGTTGGACAGAGAACAATGAGCAGTTCTTC. Protein sequence: CAWSWTENNEQFF.

The count of this clone is one. The genes are TRBV12-3 or TRBV12-4 and TRBJ1-2; D not resolved. The length of the CDR3 is 12 residues. Trimming stripped 1 base from V and 4 bases from J, with 4 bases between. CDR3: CASSLDGYGYTF. CDR3 nucleotides: TGTGCCAGCAGTTTAGACGGCTATGGCTACACCTTC.

The V call is TRBV27, the J call TRBJ1-6; 9 bases fit TRBD1. Trimming at V came to 7 bases and at J to 7 bases, leaving 5 bases not matched to a gene. There are 14 residues in the CDR3. Germline V gene lookup returns CDR1 MNHEY and CDR2 SMNVEV (reference sequence). CDR3 in DNA: TGTGCCAGCACCACGGGACAGGGAAATTCACCCCTCCACTTT. It translates to CASTTGQGNSPLHF.

The CDR3 nucleotides read TGTGCCAGCAGTTACCTTGACCCGACTAGCAATGAGCAGTTCTTC. Translating gives CASSYLDPTSNEQFF. The rearrangement links TRBV6-5 to TRBJ2-1, with D possibly matching TRBD2 (6 bases). Trimming removed 2 bases from V and 6 bases from J, with 14 bases in between. CDR1 and CDR2 from the germline V gene are MNHEY and SVGAGI. This CDR3 comprises 15 residues.

This chain connects TRBV9 to TRBJ2-5; D is possibly TRBD2 (6 bases). Germline CDR1 and CDR2: SGDLS and YYNGEE. V was clipped by 2 bases and J by 10 bases, with 15 bases between them. The CDR3 covers 13 residues. CDR3 protein: CASSVGGTGGQYF. The CDR3 DNA reads as TGTGCCAGCAGCGTTGGAGGGACCGGGGGCCAGTACTTC. The full variable domain, with the rest looked up from reference TRBV9 and TRBJ2-5, is DSGVTQTPKHLITATGQRVTLRCSPRSGDLSVYWYQQSLDQGLQFLIQYYNGEERAKGNILERFSAQQFPDLHSELNLSSLELGDSALYFCASSVGGTGGQYFGPGTRLLVL.

The rearrangement joins TRBV2 to TRBJ2-7, with TRBD1 identical over 11 bases. The CDR3 has 15 amino acids. Germline V CDR1 and CDR2: SNHLY, FYNNEI. With 2 bases clipped from V and 6 bases from J, the junction kept 6 bases outside the gene matches. CDR3 nucleotide sequence: TGTGCCAGCAGTGAACCGGGACAGGGGGATCTCGAGCAGTACTTC. Its translation: CASSEPGQGDLEQYF. The entire variable domain, with the rest obtained from reference TRBV2 and TRBJ2-7, is as follows: EPEVTQTPSHQVTQMGQEVILRCVPISNHLYFYWYRQILGQKVEFLVSFYNNEISEKSEIFDDQFSVERPDGSNFTLKIRSTKLEDSAMYFCASSEPGQGDLEQYFGPGTRLTVT.

The chain uses TRBV23-1 and TRBJ2-2; 12 bases align to TRBD1. TRBV23-1 counts as an open reading frame of uncertain function. J gave up 5 bases and V 2 bases, and 12 bases lay outside the gene matches. The CDR3 runs to 19 residues. The CDR3 protein is CASSQAPTGQGARTGELFF. The CDR3 DNA follows: TGCGCCAGCAGTCAAGCGCCGACGGGACAGGGGGCTCGGACCGGGGAGCTGTTTTTT.

This clone was seen a few times. J is TRBJ1-2 and V is TRBV18; 8 positions match TRBD1. V lost 2 bases, J lost 2 bases, and 10 bases stayed unmatched. Germline V lookup: CDR1 KGHSH, CDR2 LQKENI. This CDR3 region has 17 residues. The DNA for the CDR3 is TGTGCCAGCTCACCATTATATGGGGGACAGGCGAACTATGGCTACACCTTC. As protein: CASSPLYGGQANYGYTF.

The V call is TRBV30, the J call TRBJ1-1; D not resolved. With 3 bases removed from V and 10 bases from J, the gap between germline ends came to 15 bases. Per the germline V gene, CDR1 is GTSNPN and CDR2 is SVGIG (reference sequence). The CDR3 contains 12 residues. CDR3 in DNA: TGTGCCTGGAGCCTACCGGCAGGTCGAGCTTTCTTT. Translation gives CAWSLPAGRAFF. The variable domain in full, completed from reference TRBV30 and TRBJ1-1, reads SQTIHQWPATLVQPVGSPLSLECTVEGTSNPNLYWYRQAAGRGLQLLFYSVGIGQISSEVPQNLSASRPQDRQFILSSKKLLLSDSGFYLCAWSLPAGRAFFGQGTRLTVV.

This chain links TRBV9 with TRBJ2-3; 10 bases map to TRBD2. The V gene end was trimmed by 4 bases and the J gene end by 5 bases; junction bases not matched to a gene: 13. The CDR3 loop spans 17 amino acids. Germline V gene data show CDR1 as SGDLS and CDR2 as YYNGEE. The CDR3 coding sequence is TGTGCCAGCAGCCTGGTTCCACTAGCGGGATCTCGAGATACGCAGTATTTT. This codes for CASSLVPLAGSRDTQYF. Filled out from reference TRBV9 and TRBJ2-3, the complete variable domain reads DSGVTQTPKHLITATGQRVTLRCSPRSGDLSVYWYQQSLDQGLQFLIQYYNGEERAKGNILERFSAQQFPDLHSELNLSSLELGDSALYFCASSLVPLAGSRDTQYFGPGTRLTVL.

The CDR3, as DNA: TGCGCCAGCAGCTTGGGGACAGCCAATGTTGAAGCTTTCTTT. Protein: CASSLGTANVEAFF. The gene calls are TRBV5-1 and TRBJ1-1; a possible D gene is TRBD1 (6 bases). V was pared by 0 bases and J by 7 bases, with 13 bases between. From germline, CDR1 is SGHRS and CDR2 YFSETQ. The CDR3 sequence is 14 residues long.

J is TRBJ2-7 and V is TRBV19; maybe TRBD2 (6 bases). The CDR3 extends over 14 amino acids. V was clipped by 4 bases and J by 6 bases, with 16 bases between them. Germline CDR1 is LNHDA and CDR2 is SQIVND (reference sequence). The DNA for the CDR3 is TGTGCCAGTAGTACCCGGGACTCGCGACGCGAGCAGTACTTC. Translation: CASSTRDSRREQYF.

The V and J genes are TRBV11-2 and TRBJ1-1; 12 nucleotides line up with TRBD1. With V trimmed by 0 bases and J by 1 base, 9 bases remained unmatched. In germline, CDR1 is SGHAT, CDR2 FQNNGV. CDR3 length: 19 residues. CDR3 bases: TGTGCCAGCAGCTTAGACTACCGGGACAGGGGGCAGGGGAACACTGAAGCTTTCTTT. It yields the protein CASSLDYRDRGQGNTEAFF.

This clone counts as medium-sized (0.01 to 0.1%). The CDR3 sequence: CASSFFDFGYEQYF. CDR3 nucleotides: TGTGCCAGCTCATTCTTCGACTTTGGGTACGAGCAGTACTTC. The rearrangement links TRBV7-8 to TRBJ2-7; D not certain. Trimming took 8 bases from V and 4 from J, leaving 18 bases between them. This CDR3 region has 14 residues. The germline V gene encodes CDR1 SGHVS and CDR2 FQNEAQ. Variable domain in full (rest from reference TRBV7-8 and TRBJ2-7): GAGVSQSPRYKVAKRGQDVALRCDPISGHVSLFWYQQALGQGPEFLTYFQNEAQLDKSGLPSDRFFAERPEGSVSTLKIQRTQQEDSAVYLCASSFFDFGYEQYFGPGTRLTVT.

The J gene is TRBJ2-2, the V gene TRBV27, with TRBD2 identical over 11 bases. V was clipped by 6 bases and J by 6 bases; unmatched bases: 6. CDR1 MNHEY and CDR2 SMNVEV come from the germline V gene (reference sequence). CDR3 length: 15 amino acids. CDR3: CASSPGLAAPGELFF. CDR3 DNA sequence: TGTGCCAGCAGCCCGGGACTAGCGGCCCCCGGGGAGCTGTTTTTT.

The CDR3 spells CASSLETGAYNEQFF. The CDR3 bases are TGTGCCAGCAGCTTGGAGACAGGGGCTTACAATGAGCAGTTCTTC. V gene TRBV5-4 combines with J gene TRBJ2-1, with 8 bases that match TRBD1. The germline CDR1 and CDR2 sequences are SGHNT and YYREEE (reference sequence). Trimming removed 0 bases from V and 4 bases from J; junction bases left unmatched: 3. The CDR3 has 15 amino acids. Filled out from reference TRBV5-4 and TRBJ2-1, the complete variable domain reads ETGVTQSPTHLIKTRGQQVTLRCSSQSGHNTVSWYQQALGQGPQFIFQYYREEENGRGNFPPRFSGLQFPNYSSELNVNALELDDSALYLCASSLETGAYNEQFFGPGTRLTVL.